The 7 T cell receptor beta chains below all came from one sample that was sequenced in a study of beta chain features in type 1 diabetes (dated by TCRdb to between 2018 and 2020). Libraries were constructed by the immunoSEQ multiplex PCR assay. The entire amount of isolated RNA was reverse transcribed using the High Capacity cDNA Reverse Transcription Kit, so the sequenced TCRB transcripts were expressed ones. TCRdb took over this immuneACCESS table, retaining in-frame rearrangements with V and J assigned. Such tables are incomplete; in checked studies, under half of the missing clones stem from an unresolved V gene, and the remainder is unexplained. Present in this sample are under 500,000 clones, approximately 30% of which were seen just once. Roughly 0.06% of the sample is in the top ten clones. The sample taken for sequencing was naive CD4+ T cells from blood. The meaning of the sample's cell subset or site label: true naive CD4+ T cells. These TCRs come from a man aged 18 to 35 in good health.

This clone occurred a few times. Within the sample, other DNA sequences also encode this same CDR3. This chain connects TRBV7-9 to TRBJ1-1; TRBD1 matches at 7 bases. This CDR3 is 13 amino acids long. Germline CDR1 and CDR2: SEHNR and FQNEAQ (reference sequence). Trimming took 4 bases from V and 3 from J; bases not matched to a gene: 2. As DNA, the CDR3 is TGTGCCAGCAGCTCGCAGGGGGACACTGAAGCTTTCTTT. It is translated as CASSSQGDTEAFF.

The sample holds a few counts of this clone. J is TRBJ2-5 and V is TRBV6-6, with D possibly TRBD2 on 6 matching bases. Per the germline V gene, CDR1 is MNHNY and CDR2 is SVGAGI (reference sequence). CDR3 size: 14 residues. Trimming pared 5 bases from V and 3 bases from J, leaving 13 bases between. The CDR3 DNA reads TGTGCCAGCAGTGCCCGCCAGCGGGAAGAGACCCAGTACTTC. Amino acid sequence: CASSARQREETQYF.

The rearrangement uses TRBV4-2 and TRBJ2-1, with D unresolved. Trimming took 0 bases from V and 9 from J, leaving 6 bases between them. The CDR3 is made up of 12 amino acids. The germline CDR1 and CDR2 sequences are LGHNA and YNFKEQ. This CDR3 reads CASSQDAFEQFF. The CDR3 DNA follows: TGTGCCAGCAGCCAAGATGCCTTTGAGCAGTTCTTC.

This clone was found a few times. The rearrangement joins TRBV5-6 to TRBJ2-7; the match to TRBD1 covers 10 bases. The germline CDR1 and CDR2 sequences are SGHDT and YYEEEE. The ends lost 4 bases at V and 3 bases at J; junction bases unmatched: 10. The CDR3 consists of 16 residues. The chain's CDR3 is CASSPLGQGRNYEQYF. The CDR3 DNA reads TGTGCCAGCAGCCCGCTGGGACAGGGGAGAAACTACGAGCAGTACTTC. Looking up the rest from reference TRBV5-6 and TRBJ2-7 gives the full variable domain: DAGVTQSPTHLIKTRGQQVTLRCSPKSGHDTVSWYQQALGQGPQFIFQYYEEEERQRGNFPDRFSGHQFPNYSSELNVNALLLGDSALYLCASSPLGQGRNYEQYFGPGTRLTVT.

This clone was recorded a few times. The chain employs TRBV7-9 and TRBJ2-1; D is possibly TRBD2 (5 bases). CDR1 and CDR2 from the germline V gene are SEHNR and FQNEAQ (reference sequence). Trimming left V 1 base short and J 6 bases short, with 13 bases between. The CDR3 has 15 amino acids. For the CDR3, the DNA is TGTGCCAGCAGCTTAGTAGCGCTACCGGGCAATGAGCAGTTCTTC. This encodes CASSLVALPGNEQFF.

The V and J genes are TRBV14 and TRBJ1-2, with D tentatively TRBD1 (5 bases). CDR3 length equals 14 residues. V was shortened by 1 base and J by 4 bases, with 10 bases between the two germline ends. From germline, CDR1 is SGHDN and CDR2 FVKESK. Written as DNA, the CDR3 is TGTGCCAGCAGCCAAGGGGACGGGACCTATGGCTACACCTTC. Translated: CASSQGDGTYGYTF.

The rearrangement links TRBV7-9 to TRBJ2-3; D gene unclear. Germline V lookup: CDR1 SEHNR, CDR2 FQNEAQ (reference sequence). The ends were cut back, 5 bases at V and 0 bases at J, with 12 bases in the middle. CDR3 length equals 15 residues. CDR3 sequence reads: CASSRPRTSTDTQYF. The CDR3, as DNA: TGTGCCAGCAGCCGGCCGAGGACCAGCACAGATACGCAGTATTTT.